This is a list of T cell receptor beta chains from one sample in a study of graft-versus-host responses after intestinal transplantation. These TCRs are of unknown antigen specificity. The table came from immunoSEQ multiplex PCR; TCRdb's copy has only in-frame clones and leaves some out. There are some 110,000 clones in the sample; more than 85% occur only once, and roughly 1% lies in the top ten. This specimen consisted of unstimulated CD4+ T cells sorted from spleen or lymph node cells, obtained before intestinal transplant. The receptor set was obtained from a human donor who received an intestinal transplant. CDR3s include the opening cysteine and the closing phenylalanine or tryptophan. D genes are given only for firm matches. Size is omitted from some rows. Given values are once, few, many or a class for expanded clones.

v_call,d_call,clone_size,j_call,cdr3_nt,cdr3_aa
TRBV5-1,TRBD2,NA,TRBJ2-5,TGCGCCAGCAGCTTCGCTAGCGGACCAGAGACCCAGTACTTC,CASSFASGPETQYF
TRBV6-5,NA,few,TRBJ1-3,TGTGCCAGCAGTTCCCTTGGAAACACCATATATTTT,CASSSLGNTIYF
TRBV6-5,TRBD1,NA,TRBJ1-1,TGTGCCAGCATAACTTCCGGACAGGGCAACACTGAAGCTTTCTTT,CASITSGQGNTEAFF
TRBV7-9,TRBD2,NA,TRBJ2-1,TGTGCCAGCAGCCCAGGGACTAGCGGGAGCAATGAGCAGTTCTTC,CASSPGTSGSNEQFF
TRBV9,TRBD1,NA,TRBJ2-5,TGTGCCAGCGGGGTAGGGGGCACTGGGGAGACCCAGTACTTC,CASGVGGTGETQYF
TRBV7-2,TRBD2,few,TRBJ2-7,TGTGCCAGCACCCTAGCGGGAGGGAGGAAGCCCTACGAGCAGTACTTC,CASTLAGGRKPYEQYF
TRBV25-1,TRBD1,NA,TRBJ1-1,TGTGCCAGCAGTCCCTCGAGGGGGCGTGAAACTGAAGCTTTCTTT,CASSPSRGRETEAFF
TRBV4-1,TRBD1,NA,TRBJ2-5,TGCGCCAGCAGCCAAGAATTCCGGGACAGGTCAGAGACCCAGTACTTC,CASSQEFRDRSETQYF
TRBV6-5,NA,NA,TRBJ1-3,TGTGCCAGCAGTTTCCAGGGCTCTGGAAACACCATATATTTT,CASSFQGSGNTIYF
TRBV7-2,NA,NA,TRBJ2-1,TGTGCCAGCAGCTTAACTTCTACCTCCTACAATGAGCAGTTCTTC,CASSLTSTSYNEQFF
TRBV2,TRBD2,NA,TRBJ2-1,TGTGCCAGCAGGACTAGCGGGAGTACACATGAGCAGTTCTTC,CASRTSGSTHEQFF
TRBV2,NA,NA,TRBJ2-2,TGTGCCAGCAGAGGCGACTGGACGAACACCGGGGAGCTGTTTTTT,CASRGDWTNTGELFF
TRBV11-3,TRBD2,NA,TRBJ2-5,TGTGCCAGCAGCCCCTATAGGGTGGCGGGGGGACGAGAGACCCAGTACTTC,CASSPYRVAGGRETQYF
TRBV5-1,TRBD1,few,TRBJ1-2,TGCGCCAGCAGTCGCGACAGGGGAGCTAACTATGGCTACACCTTC,CASSRDRGANYGYTF
TRBV7-2,NA,NA,TRBJ1-5,TGTGCCAGCAGCTTAGCTTCGTCGGTTCAGCCCCAGCATTTT,CASSLASSVQPQHF
TRBV9,NA,NA,TRBJ1-3,TGTGCCAGCAGCCCTCGACAGTTCTCTGGAAACACCATATATTTT,CASSPRQFSGNTIYF
TRBV19,NA,NA,TRBJ2-5,TGTGCCAGTAGTACGGGCACAGGGCTCCAAGAGACCCAGTACTTC,CASSTGTGLQETQYF
TRBV9,TRBD1,NA,TRBJ2-7,TGTGCCAGCAGCGTAGACCCGGGACAGACGACGTCCGAGCAGTACTTC,CASSVDPGQTTSEQYF
TRBV2,NA,once,TRBJ1-1,TGTGCCAGCAGTGTGGCGGCCCTCGCTGAAGCTTTCTTT,CASSVAALAEAFF
TRBV29-1,TRBD1,NA,TRBJ1-4,TGCAGCGTACGGAATCCGGGACAGGGGAATGAAAAACTGTTTTTT,CSVRNPGQGNEKLFF
TRBV27,NA,few,TRBJ2-1,TGTGCCAGCAGCATCGTTAGGGGCAATGAGCAGTTCTTC,CASSIVRGNEQFF
TRBV19,NA,NA,TRBJ2-1,TGTGCCAGTAGTATTACAGGGAGCTCCTACAATGAGCAGTTCTTC,CASSITGSSYNEQFF
TRBV23-1,TRBD1,NA,TRBJ1-5,TGCGCCAGCAGTCAATCCGGGACAGGGGGCCCGCAGCCCCAGCATTTT,CASSQSGTGGPQPQHF
TRBV12-5,TRBD1,NA,TRBJ2-7,TGTGCTAGTGGTTTGTCACAGGGGGCCTACAAGCAGTACTTC,CASGLSQGAYKQYF
TRBV6-1,NA,NA,TRBJ2-7,TGTGCCAGCACATTGCGGGGCGATTCCTACGAGCAGTACTTC,CASTLRGDSYEQYF
TRBV4-2,NA,NA,TRBJ2-3,TGTGCCAGCAGCCAAGAAAAATCGCCCCGAGGGTACACAGATACGCAGTATTTT,CASSQEKSPRGYTDTQYF
TRBV6-6,NA,NA,TRBJ2-7,TGTGCCAGCAGTTACTCACCTACTGAGCAGTACTTC,CASSYSPTEQYF
TRBV6-1,NA,few,TRBJ1-4,TGTGCCAGCAGGGGCGTAGAAAAACTGTTTTTT,CASRGVEKLFF
TRBV4-1,NA,NA,TRBJ1-5,TGCGCCAGCAGCCAAGATGCGGGGGGCAGTCAGCCCCAGCATTTT,CASSQDAGGSQPQHF